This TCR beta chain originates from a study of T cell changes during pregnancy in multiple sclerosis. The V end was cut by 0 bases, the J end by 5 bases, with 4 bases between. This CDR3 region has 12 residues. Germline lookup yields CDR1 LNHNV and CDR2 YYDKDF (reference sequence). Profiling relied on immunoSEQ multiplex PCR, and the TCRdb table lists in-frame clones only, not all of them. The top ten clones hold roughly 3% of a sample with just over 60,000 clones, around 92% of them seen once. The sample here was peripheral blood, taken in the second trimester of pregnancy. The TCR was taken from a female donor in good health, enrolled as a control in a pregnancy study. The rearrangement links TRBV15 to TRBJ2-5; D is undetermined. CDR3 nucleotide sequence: TGTGCCACCAGCAGAGATTCGGAGACCCAGTACTTC. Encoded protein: CATSRDSETQYF. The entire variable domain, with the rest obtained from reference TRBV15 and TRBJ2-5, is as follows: DAMVIQNPRYQVTQFGKPVTLSCSQTLNHNVMYWYQQKSSQAPKLLFHYYDKDFNNEADTPDNFQSRRPNTSFCFLDIRSPGLGDTAMYLCATSRDSETQYFGPGTRLLVL.